Following are 3 T cell receptor beta chains from one sample sequenced in a study of T cells in localized non-small cell lung cancer. Sequenced by immunoSEQ multiplex PCR; TCRdb stores in-frame clones only, minus some. The table has about 3,500 clones, about 29% seen once. The sequencing used normal lung tissue next to the tumor, collected before any cancer treatment. Every receptor here comes from a woman aged 35-70 years with stage I lung adenocarcinoma.

The chain joins TRBV6-8 to TRBJ2-5, with 7 bases fitting TRBD1. With 6 bases clipped from V and 1 base from J, the junction kept 11 bases outside the gene matches. Germline CDR1 MNHGY, CDR2 SAAAGT. This CDR3 is 16 amino acids long. In DNA, the CDR3 is TGTGCCAGCAGCTCGGGACAGCAAGGGCTCCAAGAGACCCAGTACTTC. This encodes CASSSGQQGLQETQYF.

The sample holds a few counts of this clone. The V gene is TRBV28, the J gene TRBJ2-7; TRBD2 matches 7 bases. J was trimmed by 4 bases and V by 1 base; bases with no gene match: 7. This CDR3 contains 15 residues. Germline values: CDR1 MDHEN, CDR2 SYDVKM. CDR3: CASSLLGGSLYEQYF. DNA of the CDR3: TGTGCCAGCAGTTTATTAGGCGGGAGTCTTTACGAGCAGTACTTC.

The V call is TRBV12-5, the J call TRBJ1-1; D is perhaps TRBD1 (6 bases). Looked up from germline, CDR1 is LGHNT and CDR2 is FRNRAP. CDR3 size: 15 residues. The CDR3 protein is CASNIGGDWYTEAFF. The CDR3 DNA follows: TGTGCCAGCAACATAGGGGGGGATTGGTATACTGAAGCTTTCTTT.